This TCR beta chain was identified in a study of shared clonotypes between healthy human individuals. The wider study: Donors consisted of a couple of women and a few men between 18 and 49.

Each PCR replicate run on unsorted PBMC took in around 290 ng DNA, approximately 30,000 T cell genomes. The assay was immunoSEQ multiplex PCR, and TCRdb's table has in-frame clones only and misses some. The sample lists roughly 500,000 clones; approximately 81% were seen once. Genomic DNA came from approximately 92 million PBMCs in unsorted samples. Comment on this clone: Its antigen is not known.

General study points: Sequencing depth was expected to influence donor clonotype sharing.

The ends were cut back, 1 base at V and 0 bases at J, with 7 bases in the middle. The CDR3 runs 16 residues. Looked up from germline, CDR1 is LGHNA and CDR2 is YNFKEQ. This sequence originates from a woman in her 40s in good health. Some clones in this sample may be carry-over from other donors' samples. Sequencing was done on a sample of PBMCs. This chain links TRBV4-2 with TRBJ2-6, with D unclear. The CDR3 is CASSQALSSGANVLTF. The CDR3 DNA sequence: TGTGCCAGCAGCCAAGCACTCAGCTCTGGGGCCAACGTCCTGACTTTC.